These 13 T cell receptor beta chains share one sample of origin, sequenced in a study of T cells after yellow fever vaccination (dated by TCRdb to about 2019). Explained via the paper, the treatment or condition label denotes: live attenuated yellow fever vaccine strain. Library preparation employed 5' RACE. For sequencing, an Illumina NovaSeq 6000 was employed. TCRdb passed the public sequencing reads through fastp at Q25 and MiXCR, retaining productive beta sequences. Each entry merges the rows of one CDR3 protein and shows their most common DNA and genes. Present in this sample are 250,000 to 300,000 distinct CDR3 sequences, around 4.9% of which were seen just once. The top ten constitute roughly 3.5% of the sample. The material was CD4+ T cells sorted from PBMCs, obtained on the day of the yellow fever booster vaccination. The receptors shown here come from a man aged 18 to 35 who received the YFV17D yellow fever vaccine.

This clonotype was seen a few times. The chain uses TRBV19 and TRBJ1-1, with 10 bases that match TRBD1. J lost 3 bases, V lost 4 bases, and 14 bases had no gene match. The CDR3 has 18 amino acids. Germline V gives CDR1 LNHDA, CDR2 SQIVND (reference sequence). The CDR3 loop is CASSTKSTGGAGYTEAFF. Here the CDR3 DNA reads TGTGCCAGTAGTACTAAATCGACAGGGGGCGCGGGTTACACTGAAGCTTTCTTT.

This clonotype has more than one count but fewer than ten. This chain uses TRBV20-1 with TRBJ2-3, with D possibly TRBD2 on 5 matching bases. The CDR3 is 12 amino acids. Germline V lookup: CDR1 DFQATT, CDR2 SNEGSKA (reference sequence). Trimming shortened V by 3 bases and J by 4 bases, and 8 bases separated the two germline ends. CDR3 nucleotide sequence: TGCAGTGCTAGGGGGAGTCCAGATACGCAGTATTTT. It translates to CSARGSPDTQYF.

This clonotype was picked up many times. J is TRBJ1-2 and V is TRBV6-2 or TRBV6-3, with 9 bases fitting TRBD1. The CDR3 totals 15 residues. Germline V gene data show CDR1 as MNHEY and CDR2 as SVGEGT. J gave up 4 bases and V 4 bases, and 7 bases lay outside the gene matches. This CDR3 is CASSSTDRGGYGYTF. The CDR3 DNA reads TGTGCCAGCAGTTCTACGGACAGGGGAGGCTATGGCTACACCTTC.

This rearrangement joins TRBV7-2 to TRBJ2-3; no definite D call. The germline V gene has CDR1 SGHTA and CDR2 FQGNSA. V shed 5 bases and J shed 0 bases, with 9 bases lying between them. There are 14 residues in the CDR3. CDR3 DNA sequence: TGTGCCAGCAGCCCCCAGCCGAGCACAGATACGCAGTATTTT. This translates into CASSPQPSTDTQYF.

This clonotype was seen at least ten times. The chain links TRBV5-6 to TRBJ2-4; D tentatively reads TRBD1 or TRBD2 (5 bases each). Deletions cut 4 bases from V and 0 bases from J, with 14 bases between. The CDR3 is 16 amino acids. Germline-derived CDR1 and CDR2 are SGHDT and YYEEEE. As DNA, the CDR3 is TGTGCCAGCAGCCCGGGGACGGTGTTAGCCAAAAACATTCAGTACTTC. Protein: CASSPGTVLAKNIQYF.

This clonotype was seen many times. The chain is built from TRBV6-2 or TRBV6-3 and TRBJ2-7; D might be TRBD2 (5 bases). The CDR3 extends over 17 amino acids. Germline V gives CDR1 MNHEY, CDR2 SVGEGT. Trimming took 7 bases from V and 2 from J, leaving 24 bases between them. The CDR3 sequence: CASKKMGTRGSAYEQYF. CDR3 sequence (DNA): TGTGCCAGCAAAAAGATGGGCACCCGAGGGAGCGCCTACGAGCAGTACTTC.

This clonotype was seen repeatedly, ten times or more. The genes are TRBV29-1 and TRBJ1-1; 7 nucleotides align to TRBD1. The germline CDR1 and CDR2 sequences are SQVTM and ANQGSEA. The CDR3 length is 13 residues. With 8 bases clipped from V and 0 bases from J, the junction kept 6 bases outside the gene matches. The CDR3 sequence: CSSQGRLNTEAFF. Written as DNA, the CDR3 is TGCAGCTCACAGGGGCGTCTGAACACTGAAGCTTTCTTT.

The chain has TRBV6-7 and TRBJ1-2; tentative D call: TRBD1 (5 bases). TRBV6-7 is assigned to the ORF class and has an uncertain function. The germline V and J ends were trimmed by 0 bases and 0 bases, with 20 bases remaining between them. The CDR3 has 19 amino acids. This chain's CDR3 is CASSYSGFRDFLANYGYTF. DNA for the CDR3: TGTGCCAGCAGTTACTCGGGGTTCCGGGACTTCTTAGCTAACTATGGCTACACCTTC.

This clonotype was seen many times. CDR3 DNA sequence: TGCGCCAGCAGCCCAAGGCCGGACAGGGGTGAGACCCAGTACTTC. Translated, it gives CASSPRPDRGETQYF. The chain uses TRBV4-3 and TRBJ2-5, with TRBD1 identical over 9 bases. CDR3 size: 15 residues. Germline V gene data show CDR1 as LGHNA and CDR2 as YSLEER. V shed 4 bases, J shed 5 bases, and the junction held 8 bases outside the gene matches.

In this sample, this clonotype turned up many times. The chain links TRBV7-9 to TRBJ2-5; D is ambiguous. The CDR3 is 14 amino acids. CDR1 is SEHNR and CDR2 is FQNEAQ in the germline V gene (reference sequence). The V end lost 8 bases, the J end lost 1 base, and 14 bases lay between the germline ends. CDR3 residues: CASLPEWGQETQYF. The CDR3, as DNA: TGTGCCAGCTTGCCGGAGTGGGGCCAAGAGACCCAGTACTTC.

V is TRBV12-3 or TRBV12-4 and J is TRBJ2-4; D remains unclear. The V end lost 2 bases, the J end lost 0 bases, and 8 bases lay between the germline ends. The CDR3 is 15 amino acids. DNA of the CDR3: TGTGCCAGCAGTTTAACGTTTGAAGCCAAAAACATTCAGTACTTC. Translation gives CASSLTFEAKNIQYF.

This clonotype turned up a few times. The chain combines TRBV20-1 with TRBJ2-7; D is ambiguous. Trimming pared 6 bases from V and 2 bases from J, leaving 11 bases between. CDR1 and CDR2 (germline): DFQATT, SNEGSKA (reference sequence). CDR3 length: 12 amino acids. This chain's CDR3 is CSARTDPYEQYF. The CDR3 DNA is TGCAGTGCCCGGACGGACCCCTACGAGCAGTACTTC.

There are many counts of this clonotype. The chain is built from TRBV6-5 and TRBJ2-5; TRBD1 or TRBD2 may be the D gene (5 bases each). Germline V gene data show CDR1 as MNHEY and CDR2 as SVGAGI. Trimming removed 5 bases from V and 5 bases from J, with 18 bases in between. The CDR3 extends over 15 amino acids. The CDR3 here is CASSRDLGKAETQYF. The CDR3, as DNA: TGTGCCAGCAGTAGGGACCTAGGAAAGGCGGAGACCCAGTACTTC.